This entry features one T cell receptor beta chain sequence. The sample originates from a study of cytomegalovirus exposure and HLA in healthy donors. The V and J ends lost 8 bases and 2 bases respectively, with 22 bases between them. Germline V gene lookup returns CDR1 MNHEY and CDR2 SMNVEV (reference sequence). The CDR3 spans 17 residues. Primers: 60 Vbeta forward and 13 Jbeta reverse. Using immunoSEQ multiplex PCR, the repertoire was profiled, and TCRdb retains in-frame clones only, with some absent. The profile shows some 140,000 clones, roughly 70% of them singletons. This chain connects TRBV27 to TRBJ1-5; tentative D call: TRBD1 (5 bases). The origin of this receptor is a human donor in good health. Sequencing was carried out using PBMCs. CDR3 region: CASRPFSGGRGNQPQHF. Written as DNA, the CDR3 is TGTGCCAGCCGCCCCTTCAGCGGGGGTAGGGGCAATCAGCCCCAGCATTTT.